Listed here are 20 T cell receptor beta chains from one sample, sequenced in a study of T cell clonotyping in hematopoietic cell transplantation. Only in-frame clones appear in the TCRdb table, and some are missing; sequencing was by immunoSEQ multiplex PCR. This table has 4,400 or so clones, around 80% appearing once. Sequenced material: peripheral blood mononuclear cells, taken 100 days after allogeneic stem cell transplant. The origin of the receptors is a male patient in his fifties who had an allogeneic stem cell transplant from an unrelated donor, so the T cells may come from the graft donor. Some clones in this sample may be carry-over from other donors' samples.

This clone was detected a few times. The chain employs TRBV5-1 and TRBJ1-1; D is uncertain. CDR1 is SGHRS and CDR2 is YFSETQ in the germline V gene. The CDR3 is made up of 18 amino acids. Trimming removed 0 bases at V and 3 bases at J, with 21 bases between. The CDR3 region is CASSLAGYRASGDTEAFF. The CDR3 region has the DNA TGCGCCAGCAGCTTGGCCGGTTACCGGGCCTCGGGAGACACTGAAGCTTTCTTT.

This clone was found a few times. The gene calls are TRBV30 and TRBJ2-3, with D maybe TRBD1 (5 bases). The CDR3 contains 13 residues. Trimming pared 3 bases from V and 0 bases from J, leaving 7 bases between. Germline CDR1 and CDR2: GTSNPN and SVGIG (reference sequence). The CDR3 spells CAWRRQSTDTQYF. CDR3 nucleotides: TGTGCCTGGAGGAGACAGAGCACAGATACGCAGTATTTT.

The rearrangement uses TRBV5-1 and TRBJ2-5, with D perhaps given as TRBD1 or TRBD2 (6 bases each). Germline V CDR1 and CDR2: SGHRS, YFSETQ. Deletions cut 1 base from V and 5 bases from J, with 15 bases between. The CDR3 runs to 15 residues. The CDR3: CASSLLGGTRETQYF. The CDR3 DNA sequence: TGCGCCAGCAGCTTGTTAGGGGGGACTCGGGAGACCCAGTACTTC. The whole variable domain, remainder taken from reference TRBV5-1 and TRBJ2-5, is KAGVTQTPRYLIKTRGQQVTLSCSPISGHRSVSWYQQTPGQGLQFLFEYFSETQRNKGNFPGRFSGRQFSNSRSEMNVSTLELGDSALYLCASSLLGGTRETQYFGPGTRLLVL.

This sequence joins TRBV9 and TRBJ2-3, with 7 bases identical to TRBD2. The CDR3 is made up of 17 amino acids. Germline V gene sequence: CDR1 SGDLS, CDR2 YYNGEE. J gave up 6 bases and V 6 bases, and 19 bases lay outside the gene matches. The CDR3 bases are TGTGCCAGCAACGGTGAGACCCCACTAGCGAATAGGGATACGCAGTATTTT. Its protein product is CASNGETPLANRDTQYF.

The chain couples TRBV30 to TRBJ1-4; D perhaps matches TRBD1 (6 bases). The V end lost 2 bases, the J end lost 8 bases, and 18 bases lay between the germline ends. CDR3 length equals 15 residues. CDR1 GTSNPN and CDR2 SVGIG come from the germline V gene (reference sequence). CDR3 sequence: CAWSTGDTGGEKLFF. In nucleotides, the CDR3 is TGTGCCTGGAGTACTGGGGACACGGGTGGCGAAAAACTGTTTTTT.

Here the CDR3 DNA reads TGTGCCAGCAGAGCGAAAGGTATCGGTGGCTACACCTTC. Its protein is CASRAKGIGGYTF. The rearrangement joins TRBV6-1 to TRBJ1-2; unclear D gene. Trimming removed 6 bases at V and 7 bases at J, with 15 bases between. This CDR3 is 13 amino acids long. Germline V gives CDR1 MNHNS, CDR2 SASEGT.

This chain connects TRBV6-6 to TRBJ1-2; 11 bases match TRBD1. The J segment lost 3 bases and the V segment lost 10 bases, leaving 7 bases of the junction unmatched. Per germline, CDR1 MNHNY and CDR2 SVGAGI (reference sequence). This CDR3 spans 14 amino acids. In nucleotides, the CDR3 is TGTGCCACTGCGGGACAGGGGGTGTACTATGGCTACACCTTC. The encoded protein is CATAGQGVYYGYTF.

The gene calls are TRBV25-1 and TRBJ2-3; no clear D. The germline V and J ends were trimmed by 3 bases and 4 bases, with 11 bases remaining between them. The CDR3 totals 14 residues. Germline values: CDR1 MGHDK, CDR2 SYGVNS. The CDR3 sequence: CASSEAVYADTQYF. DNA for the CDR3: TGTGCCAGCAGTGAGGCAGTGTATGCAGATACGCAGTATTTT.

Only one count was recorded for this clone. This sequence joins TRBV7-7 and TRBJ2-3; D is possibly TRBD1 or TRBD2 (6 bases each). The V gene's germline CDR1 is SSHAT and CDR2 FNYEAQ (reference sequence). The CDR3 has 16 amino acids. V lost 5 bases and J lost 1, with 16 bases in between. CDR3 nucleotides: TGTGCCAGCAGCGCTGGAGGGAACAGGGGCACAGATACGCAGTATTTT. Residues: CASSAGGNRGTDTQYF.

J is TRBJ1-1 and V is TRBV7-9; 9 bases fit TRBD1. Germline lookup yields CDR1 SEHNR and CDR2 FQNEAQ (reference sequence). The CDR3 has 17 residues. The trim removed 5 bases at V and 4 bases at J, leaving 14 bases unmatched. The CDR3 region has the DNA TGTGCCAGCAGCCCCGATCCGGGACAGGGCCGAGGCACTGAAGCTTTCTTT. Its translation: CASSPDPGQGRGTEAFF. The full variable domain, completed using reference TRBV7-9 and TRBJ1-1, is DTGVSQNPRHKITKRGQNVTFRCDPISEHNRLYWYRQTLGQGPEFLTYFQNEAQLEKSRLLSDRFSAERPKGSFSTLEIQRTEQGDSAMYLCASSPDPGQGRGTEAFFGQGTRLTVV.

This clone has more than one count but fewer than ten. The gene calls are TRBV5-8 and TRBJ2-7, with 15 bases aligning to TRBD2. This CDR3 comprises 17 residues. Looked up from germline, CDR1 is SGHTS and CDR2 is YDEGEE. J lost 0 bases, V lost 2 bases, and 3 bases had no gene match. The CDR3: CASSLGLAGGPSYEQYF. The CDR3 bases are TGTGCCAGCAGCTTAGGACTAGCGGGAGGGCCCTCCTACGAGCAGTACTTC.

The J gene is TRBJ2-7, the V gene TRBV11-1; 10 nucleotides align to TRBD1. Per germline, CDR1 SGHAT and CDR2 FQDESV (reference sequence). The J segment lost 4 bases and the V segment lost 5 bases, leaving 8 bases of the junction unmatched. The CDR3 length is 15 residues. This CDR3 reads CASSAGTGEGYEQYF. Written as DNA, the CDR3 is TGTGCCAGCAGCGCAGGGACAGGGGAGGGTTACGAGCAGTACTTC. The variable domain in full, completed from reference TRBV11-1 and TRBJ2-7, reads EAEVAQSPRYKITEKSQAVAFWCDPISGHATLYWYRQILGQGPELLVQFQDESVVDDSQLPKDRFSAERLKGVDSTLKIQPAELGDSAMYLCASSAGTGEGYEQYFGPGTRLTVT.

Only a few counts were recorded for this clone. The chain joins TRBV6-1 to TRBJ2-3; a possible D gene is TRBD1 (7 bases). Trimming removed 8 bases from V and 2 bases from J, with 14 bases in between. Germline lookup yields CDR1 MNHNS and CDR2 SASEGT. This CDR3 is 14 amino acids long. In DNA, the CDR3 is TGTGCCAGCTGCGGGACAGCAGCCACAGATACGCAGTATTTT. Its translation: CASCGTAATDTQYF.

This clone was found once. The chain couples TRBV7-9 to TRBJ2-6; D is unresolved. Germline values: CDR1 SEHNR, CDR2 FQNEAQ (reference sequence). V lost 4 bases and J lost 0, with 1 base in between. The CDR3 is made up of 13 amino acids. The CDR3, as DNA: TGTGCCAGCAGCTACTCTGGGGCCAACGTCCTGACTTTC. Translated: CASSYSGANVLTF.

This clone occurred once. The genes are TRBV7-9 and TRBJ2-7; the D gene is possibly TRBD2 (6 bases). V shed 3 bases and J shed 7 bases, with 16 bases lying between them. Germline CDR1 SEHNR, CDR2 FQNEAQ (reference sequence). This CDR3 has 14 residues. The CDR3 protein is CASSFGGVIGEQYF. The CDR3 region has the DNA TGTGCCAGCAGCTTCGGCGGGGTTATCGGGGAGCAGTACTTC.

This clone was detected once. This rearrangement joins TRBV7-2 to TRBJ1-1; 7 nucleotides match TRBD1. The ends lost 5 bases at V and 6 bases at J; junction bases unmatched: 9. This CDR3 comprises 14 residues. Germline CDR1 reads SGHTA; CDR2 reads FQGNSA. The CDR3 region is CASSRGQYNPEAFF. CDR3 coding DNA: TGTGCCAGCAGCCGGGGACAGTATAACCCTGAAGCTTTCTTT. Looking up the rest from reference TRBV7-2 and TRBJ1-1 gives the full variable domain: GAGVSQSPSNKVTEKGKDVELRCDPISGHTALYWYRQSLGQGLEFLIYFQGNSAPDKSGLPSDRFSAERTGGSVSTLTIQRTQQEDSAVYLCASSRGQYNPEAFFGQGTRLTVV.

The J gene is TRBJ2-3, the V gene TRBV7-9; 10 bases map to TRBD2. The CDR3 has 15 amino acids. The germline V gene encodes CDR1 SEHNR and CDR2 FQNEAQ (reference sequence). Trimming at V came to 5 bases and at J to 5 bases, leaving 7 bases not matched to a gene. Here the CDR3 DNA reads TGTGCCAGCAGCACCTTTCTAGCGGGAGAAGATACGCAGTATTTT. Protein: CASSTFLAGEDTQYF. Based on the CDR3 plus reference TRBV7-9 and TRBJ2-3, the full variable domain is DTGVSQNPRHKITKRGQNVTFRCDPISEHNRLYWYRQTLGQGPEFLTYFQNEAQLEKSRLLSDRFSAERPKGSFSTLEIQRTEQGDSAMYLCASSTFLAGEDTQYFGPGTRLTVL.

Only one count was recorded for this clone. This sequence joins TRBV5-1 and TRBJ2-1; D not resolved. Trimming shortened V by 4 bases and J by 7 bases, and 15 bases separated the two germline ends. Germline V CDR1 and CDR2: SGHRS, YFSETQ. This CDR3 has 14 residues. CDR3 residues: CASSPWPRRNEQFF. Written as DNA, the CDR3 is TGCGCCAGCAGCCCGTGGCCAAGGAGAAATGAGCAGTTCTTC.

The rearrangement joins TRBV5-4 to TRBJ2-7, with D perhaps matching TRBD2 (6 bases). CDR1 and CDR2 (germline): SGHNT, YYREEE (reference sequence). The ends were cut back, 5 bases at V and 0 bases at J, with 12 bases in the middle. The CDR3 consists of 14 residues. CDR3 residues: CASRPDYSSYEQYF. The CDR3 DNA reads TGTGCCAGCAGACCGGACTATAGCTCCTACGAGCAGTACTTC.

The rearrangement links TRBV15 to TRBJ2-3, with 11 bases that match TRBD1. Germline values: CDR1 LNHNV, CDR2 YYDKDF (reference sequence). V shed 5 bases and J 2 bases; nucleotides not matched to a gene: 6. The CDR3 loop spans 16 amino acids. The CDR3 DNA is TGTGCCACCAGCGGGGGACAGGGGGGATTCACAGATACGCAGTATTTT. Translating it yields CATSGGQGGFTDTQYF.